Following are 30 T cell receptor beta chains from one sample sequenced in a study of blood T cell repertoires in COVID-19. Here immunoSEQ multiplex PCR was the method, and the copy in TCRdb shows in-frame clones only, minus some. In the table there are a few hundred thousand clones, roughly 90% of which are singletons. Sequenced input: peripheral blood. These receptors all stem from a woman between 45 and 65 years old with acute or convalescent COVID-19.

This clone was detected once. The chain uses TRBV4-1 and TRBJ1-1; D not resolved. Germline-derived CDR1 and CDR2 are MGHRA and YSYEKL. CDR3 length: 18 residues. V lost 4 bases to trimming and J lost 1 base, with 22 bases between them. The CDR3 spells CASSPRRSAQGRNTEAFF. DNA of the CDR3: TGCGCCAGCAGCCCGCGGCGGTCGGCCCAAGGAAGGAACACTGAAGCTTTCTTT.

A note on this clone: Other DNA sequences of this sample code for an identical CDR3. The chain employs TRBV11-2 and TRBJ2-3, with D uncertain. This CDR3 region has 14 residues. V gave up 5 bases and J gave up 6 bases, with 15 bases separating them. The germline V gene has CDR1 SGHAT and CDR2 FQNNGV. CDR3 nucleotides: TGTGCCAGCAGCCGAAATCCTGCCCGGGATACGCAGTATTTT. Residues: CASSRNPARDTQYF.

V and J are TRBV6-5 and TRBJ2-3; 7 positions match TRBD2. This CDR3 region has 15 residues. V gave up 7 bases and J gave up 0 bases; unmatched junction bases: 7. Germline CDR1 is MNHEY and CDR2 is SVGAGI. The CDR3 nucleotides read TGTGCCAGCATTAATCTCGGGGGGAGCACAGATACGCAGTATTTT. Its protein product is CASINLGGSTDTQYF.

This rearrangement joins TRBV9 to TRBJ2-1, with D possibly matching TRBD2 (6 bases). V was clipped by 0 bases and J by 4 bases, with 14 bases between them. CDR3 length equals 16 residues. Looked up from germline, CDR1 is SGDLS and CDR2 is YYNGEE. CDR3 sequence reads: CASSVGSTTSYNEQFF. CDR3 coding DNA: TGTGCCAGCAGCGTAGGAAGCACGACTAGTTACAATGAGCAGTTCTTC.

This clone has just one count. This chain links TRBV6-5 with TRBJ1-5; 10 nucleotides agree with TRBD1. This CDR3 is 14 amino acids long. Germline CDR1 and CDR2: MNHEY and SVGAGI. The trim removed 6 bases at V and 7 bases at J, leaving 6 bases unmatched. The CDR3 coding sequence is TGTGCCAGCAGCGCCGGGACAGGGGACCAGCCCCAGCATTTT. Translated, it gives CASSAGTGDQPQHF.

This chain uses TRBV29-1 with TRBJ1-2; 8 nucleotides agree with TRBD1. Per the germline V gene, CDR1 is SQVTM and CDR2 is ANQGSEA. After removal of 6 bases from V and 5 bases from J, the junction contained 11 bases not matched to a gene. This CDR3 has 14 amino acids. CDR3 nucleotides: TGCAGCGTAGAGGACAGGGCGGGCCAGTATGGCTACACCTTC. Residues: CSVEDRAGQYGYTF.

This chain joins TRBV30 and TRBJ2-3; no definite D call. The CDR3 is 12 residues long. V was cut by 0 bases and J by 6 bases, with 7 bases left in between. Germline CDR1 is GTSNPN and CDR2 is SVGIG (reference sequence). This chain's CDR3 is CAWSVLYDTQYF. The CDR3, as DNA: TGTGCCTGGAGTGTACTATACGATACGCAGTATTTT. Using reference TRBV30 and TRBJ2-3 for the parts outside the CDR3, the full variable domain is SQTIHQWPATLVQPVGSPLSLECTVEGTSNPNLYWYRQAAGRGLQLLFYSVGIGQISSEVPQNLSASRPQDRQFILSSKKLLLSDSGFYLCAWSVLYDTQYFGPGTRLTVL.

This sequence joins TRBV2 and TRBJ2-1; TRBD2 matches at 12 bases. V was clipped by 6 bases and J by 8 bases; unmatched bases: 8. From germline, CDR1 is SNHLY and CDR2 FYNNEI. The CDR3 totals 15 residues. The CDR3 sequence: CASRATSGSNDEQFF. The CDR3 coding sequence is TGTGCCAGCAGGGCGACTAGCGGGAGTAATGATGAGCAGTTCTTC. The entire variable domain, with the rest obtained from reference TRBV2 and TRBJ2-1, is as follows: EPEVTQTPSHQVTQMGQEVILRCVPISNHLYFYWYRQILGQKVEFLVSFYNNEISEKSEIFDDQFSVERPDGSNFTLKIRSTKLEDSAMYFCASRATSGSNDEQFFGPGTRLTVL.

CDR3 DNA: TGTGCCAGCCGGACAGGGGGAGATACGCAGTATTTT. Its translation: CASRTGGDTQYF. The V call is TRBV19, the J call TRBJ2-3; 10 bases match TRBD1. The germline CDR1 and CDR2 sequences are LNHDA and SQIVND (reference sequence). CDR3 length: 12 residues. V lost 9 bases to trimming and J lost 5 bases; unmatched junction nucleotides: 2.

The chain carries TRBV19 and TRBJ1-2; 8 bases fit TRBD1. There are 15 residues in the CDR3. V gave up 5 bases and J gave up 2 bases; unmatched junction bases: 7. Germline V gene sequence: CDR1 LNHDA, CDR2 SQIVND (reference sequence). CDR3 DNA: TGTGCCAGTAGTTTAAGACAGGGGACGAACTATGGCTACACCTTC. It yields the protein CASSLRQGTNYGYTF.

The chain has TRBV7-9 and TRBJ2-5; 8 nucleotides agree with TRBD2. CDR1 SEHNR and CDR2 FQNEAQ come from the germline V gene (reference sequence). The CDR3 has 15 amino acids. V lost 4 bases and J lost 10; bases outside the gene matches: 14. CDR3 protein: CASSSLAGPNRGQYF. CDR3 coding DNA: TGTGCCAGCAGCTCGCTAGCGGGTCCTAATCGGGGCCAGTACTTC. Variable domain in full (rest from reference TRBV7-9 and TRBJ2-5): DTGVSQNPRHKITKRGQNVTFRCDPISEHNRLYWYRQTLGQGPEFLTYFQNEAQLEKSRLLSDRFSAERPKGSFSTLEIQRTEQGDSAMYLCASSSLAGPNRGQYFGPGTRLLVL.

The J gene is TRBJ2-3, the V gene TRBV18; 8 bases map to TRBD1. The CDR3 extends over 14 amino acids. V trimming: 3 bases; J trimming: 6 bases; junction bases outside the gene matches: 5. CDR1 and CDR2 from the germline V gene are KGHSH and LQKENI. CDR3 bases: TGTGCCAGCTCACCTCCGGACAGGGTGGATACGCAGTATTTT. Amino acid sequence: CASSPPDRVDTQYF.

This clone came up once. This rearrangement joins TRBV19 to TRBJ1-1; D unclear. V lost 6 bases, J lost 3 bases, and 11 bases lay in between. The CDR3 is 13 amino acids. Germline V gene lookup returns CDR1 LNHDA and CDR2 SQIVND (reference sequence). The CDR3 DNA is TGTGCCAGTAGATTCGACACGTACACTGAAGCTTTCTTT. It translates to CASRFDTYTEAFF.

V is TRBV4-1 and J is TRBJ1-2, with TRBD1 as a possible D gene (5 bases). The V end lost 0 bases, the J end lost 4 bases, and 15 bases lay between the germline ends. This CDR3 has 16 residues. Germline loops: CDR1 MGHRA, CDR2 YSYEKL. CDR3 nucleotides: TGCGCCAGCAGCCAAGATGGGTGGGGGGGAACCTATGGCTACACCTTC. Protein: CASSQDGWGGTYGYTF.

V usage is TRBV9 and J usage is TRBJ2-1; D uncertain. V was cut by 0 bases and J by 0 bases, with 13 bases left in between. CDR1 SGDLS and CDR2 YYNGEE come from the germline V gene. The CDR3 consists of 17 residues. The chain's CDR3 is CASSVGYSYSSYNEQFF. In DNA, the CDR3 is TGTGCCAGCAGCGTAGGATACTCCTATAGCTCCTACAATGAGCAGTTCTTC.

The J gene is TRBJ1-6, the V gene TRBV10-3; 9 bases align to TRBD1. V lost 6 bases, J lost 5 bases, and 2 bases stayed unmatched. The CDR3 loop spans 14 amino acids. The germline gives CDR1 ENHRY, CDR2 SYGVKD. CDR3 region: CAIRGTGNNSPLHF. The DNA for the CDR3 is TGTGCCATCAGGGGGACAGGGAATAATTCACCCCTCCACTTT.

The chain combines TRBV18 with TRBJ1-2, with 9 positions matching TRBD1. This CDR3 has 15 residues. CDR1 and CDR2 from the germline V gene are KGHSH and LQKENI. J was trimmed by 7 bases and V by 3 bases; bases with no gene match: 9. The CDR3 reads CASSPQGTGIGGYTF. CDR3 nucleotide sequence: TGTGCCAGCTCACCTCAAGGGACAGGGATCGGTGGCTACACCTTC.

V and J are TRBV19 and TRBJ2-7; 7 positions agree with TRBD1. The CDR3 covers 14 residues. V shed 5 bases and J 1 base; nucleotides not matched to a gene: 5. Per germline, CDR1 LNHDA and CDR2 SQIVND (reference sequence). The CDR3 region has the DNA TGTGCCAGTAGTGACCCGACAGGGTCCTACGAGCAGTACTTC. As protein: CASSDPTGSYEQYF.

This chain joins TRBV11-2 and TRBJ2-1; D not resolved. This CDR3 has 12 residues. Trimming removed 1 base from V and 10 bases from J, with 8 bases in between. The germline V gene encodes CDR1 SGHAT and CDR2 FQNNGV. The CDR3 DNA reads TGTGCCAGCAGCTTAGGCAGAATCGAGCAGTTCTTC. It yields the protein CASSLGRIEQFF.

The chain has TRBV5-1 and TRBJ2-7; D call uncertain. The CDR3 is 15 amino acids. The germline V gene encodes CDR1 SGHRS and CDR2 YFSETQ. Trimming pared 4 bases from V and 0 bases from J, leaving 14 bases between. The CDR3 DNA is TGCGCCAGCAGCCCGTCTCCGGAGAGCTCCTACGAGCAGTACTTC. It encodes CASSPSPESSYEQYF.

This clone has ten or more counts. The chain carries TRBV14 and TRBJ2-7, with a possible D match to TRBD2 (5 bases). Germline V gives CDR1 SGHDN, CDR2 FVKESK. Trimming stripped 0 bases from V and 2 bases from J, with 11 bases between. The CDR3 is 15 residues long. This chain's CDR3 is CASSQESYGAYEQYF. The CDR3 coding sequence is TGTGCCAGCAGCCAAGAGTCCTACGGGGCCTACGAGCAGTACTTC.

DNA for the CDR3: TGCGCCAGCAGCGGAACAGGGCTTAACACTGAAGCTTTCTTT. It encodes CASSGTGLNTEAFF. The genes are TRBV5-1 and TRBJ1-1, with D perhaps matching TRBD1 (6 bases). The V end was cut by 4 bases, the J end by 2 bases, with 12 bases between. Germline CDR1 reads SGHRS; CDR2 reads YFSETQ. This CDR3 spans 14 amino acids.

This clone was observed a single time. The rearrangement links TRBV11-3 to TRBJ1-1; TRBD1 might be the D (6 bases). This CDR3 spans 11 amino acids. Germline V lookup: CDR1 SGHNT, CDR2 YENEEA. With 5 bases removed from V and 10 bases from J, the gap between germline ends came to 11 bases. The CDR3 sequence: CASSEDSGAFF. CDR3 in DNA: TGTGCCAGCAGCGAGGACAGCGGAGCTTTCTTT.

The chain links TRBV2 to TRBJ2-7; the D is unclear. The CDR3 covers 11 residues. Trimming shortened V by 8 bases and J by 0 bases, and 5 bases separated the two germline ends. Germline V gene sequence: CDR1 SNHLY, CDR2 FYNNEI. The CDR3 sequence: CASLFSYEQYF. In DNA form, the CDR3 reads TGTGCCAGCCTCTTCTCCTACGAGCAGTACTTC.

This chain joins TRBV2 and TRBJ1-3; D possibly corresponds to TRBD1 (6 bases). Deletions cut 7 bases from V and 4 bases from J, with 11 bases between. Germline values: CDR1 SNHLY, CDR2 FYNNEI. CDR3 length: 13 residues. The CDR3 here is CASTSRGGNTIYF. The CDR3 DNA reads TGTGCCAGCACCTCAAGGGGGGGAAACACCATATATTTT. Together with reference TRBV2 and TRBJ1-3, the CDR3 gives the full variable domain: EPEVTQTPSHQVTQMGQEVILRCVPISNHLYFYWYRQILGQKVEFLVSFYNNEISEKSEIFDDQFSVERPDGSNFTLKIRSTKLEDSAMYFCASTSRGGNTIYFGEGSWLTVV.

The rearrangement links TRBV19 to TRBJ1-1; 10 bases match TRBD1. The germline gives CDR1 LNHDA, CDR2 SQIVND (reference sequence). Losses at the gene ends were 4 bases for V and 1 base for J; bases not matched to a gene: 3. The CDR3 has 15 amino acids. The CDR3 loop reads CASSTGQGGNTEAFF. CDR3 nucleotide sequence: TGTGCCAGTAGTACCGGACAGGGGGGGAACACTGAAGCTTTCTTT.

The DNA for the CDR3 is TGTGCCAGCTCACCTTCCCGGGACAGGGCCTACGAGCAGTACTTC. It encodes CASSPSRDRAYEQYF. The chain carries TRBV18 and TRBJ2-7, with 9 bases fitting TRBD1. CDR3 length: 15 amino acids. Germline trimming cut 3 bases from V and 2 bases from J; bases unmatched to any gene: 5. The germline gives CDR1 KGHSH, CDR2 LQKENI.

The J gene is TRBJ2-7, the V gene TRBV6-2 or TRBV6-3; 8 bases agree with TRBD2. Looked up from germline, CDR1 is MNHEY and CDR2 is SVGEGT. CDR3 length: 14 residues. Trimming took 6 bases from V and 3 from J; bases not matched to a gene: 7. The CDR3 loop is CASSPRGLGYEQYF. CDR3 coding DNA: TGTGCCAGCAGCCCTCGGGGACTAGGCTACGAGCAGTACTTC.

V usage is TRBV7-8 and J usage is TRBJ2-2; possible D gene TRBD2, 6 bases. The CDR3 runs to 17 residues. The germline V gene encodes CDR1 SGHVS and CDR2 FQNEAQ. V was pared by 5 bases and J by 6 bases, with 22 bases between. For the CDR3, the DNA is TGTGCCAGCAGCCGAGACGCGGGGACCCCTAGCGCCGGGGAGCTGTTTTTT. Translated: CASSRDAGTPSAGELFF. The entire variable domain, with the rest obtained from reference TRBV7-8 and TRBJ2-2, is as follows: GAGVSQSPRYKVAKRGQDVALRCDPISGHVSLFWYQQALGQGPEFLTYFQNEAQLDKSGLPSDRFFAERPEGSVSTLKIQRTQQEDSAVYLCASSRDAGTPSAGELFFGEGSRLTVL.

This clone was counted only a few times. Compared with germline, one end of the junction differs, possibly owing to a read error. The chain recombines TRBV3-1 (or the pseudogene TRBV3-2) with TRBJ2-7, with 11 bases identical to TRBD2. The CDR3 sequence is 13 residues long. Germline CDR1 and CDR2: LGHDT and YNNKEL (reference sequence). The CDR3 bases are TGTGCCAGCAGCCAAGTTGGTAGCGGGGGGGTATTCTTC. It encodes CASSQVGSGGVFF.